This TCR beta chain was sequenced during a study of blood T cell repertoires in COVID-19. This CDR3 is built from 14 residues. Germline assignment: CDR1 SEHNR and CDR2 FQNEAQ (reference sequence). Trimming at V came to 1 base and at J to 8 bases, leaving 2 bases not matched to a gene. TCRdb keeps only in-frame clones here, not all; method: immunoSEQ multiplex PCR. Of 150,000 to 170,000 clones detected, roughly four fifths appear once; the ten largest clones hold around 7%. Concerning this clone: Other nucleotide sequences from this sample produce the same CDR3.

Donors of Cohort 3 who recovered were those that had two negative PCRs, clearance, or symptom resolution. J is TRBJ1-6 and V is TRBV7-9; 7 bases line up with TRBD1. The TCR comes from a man aged 50 to 60 who had recovered from COVID-19. Sequencing was done on a sample of PBMCs or T cells enriched from blood (not recorded which). The chain's CDR3 is CASSLGQGDSPLHF. The CDR3 nucleotides read TGTGCCAGCAGCTTAGGACAGGGTGATTCACCCCTCCACTTT. The full variable domain, with the rest looked up from reference TRBV7-9 and TRBJ1-6, is DTGVSQNPRHKITKRGQNVTFRCDPISEHNRLYWYRQTLGQGPEFLTYFQNEAQLEKSRLLSDRFSAERPKGSFSTLEIQRTEQGDSAMYLCASSLGQGDSPLHFGNGTRLTVT.